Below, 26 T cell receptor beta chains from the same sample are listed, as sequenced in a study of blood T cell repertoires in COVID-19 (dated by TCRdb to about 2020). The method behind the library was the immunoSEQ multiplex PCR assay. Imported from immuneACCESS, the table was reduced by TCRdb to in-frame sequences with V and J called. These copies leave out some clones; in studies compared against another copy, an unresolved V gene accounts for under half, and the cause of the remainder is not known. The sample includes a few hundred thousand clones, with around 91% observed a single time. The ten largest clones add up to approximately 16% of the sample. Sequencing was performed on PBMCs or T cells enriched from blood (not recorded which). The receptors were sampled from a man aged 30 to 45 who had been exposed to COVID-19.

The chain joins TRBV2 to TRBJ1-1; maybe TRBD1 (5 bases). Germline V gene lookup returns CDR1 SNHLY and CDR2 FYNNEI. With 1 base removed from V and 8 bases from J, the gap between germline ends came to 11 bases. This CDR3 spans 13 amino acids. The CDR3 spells CASSEGGGSEAFF. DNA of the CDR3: TGTGCCAGCAGTGAAGGCGGGGGGTCGGAAGCTTTCTTT.

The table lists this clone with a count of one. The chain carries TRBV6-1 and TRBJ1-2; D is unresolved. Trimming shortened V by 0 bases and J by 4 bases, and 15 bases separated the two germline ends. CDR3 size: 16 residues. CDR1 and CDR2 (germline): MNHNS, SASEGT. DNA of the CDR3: TGTGCCAGCAGTGAAGCGCGGCCAAATCGAAGCTATGGCTACACCTTC. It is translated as CASSEARPNRSYGYTF.

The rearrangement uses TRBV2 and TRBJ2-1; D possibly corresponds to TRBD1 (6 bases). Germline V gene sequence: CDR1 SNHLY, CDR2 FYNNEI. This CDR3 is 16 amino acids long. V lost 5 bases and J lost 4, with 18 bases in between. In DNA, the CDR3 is TGTGCCAGCAGTATAAACCGGGACATTAGGTACAATGAGCAGTTCTTC. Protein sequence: CASSINRDIRYNEQFF.

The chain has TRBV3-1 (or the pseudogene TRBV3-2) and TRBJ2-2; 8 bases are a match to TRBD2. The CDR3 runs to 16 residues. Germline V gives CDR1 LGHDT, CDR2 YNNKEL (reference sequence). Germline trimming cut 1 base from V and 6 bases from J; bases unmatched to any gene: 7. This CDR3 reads CASSQALGGGAGELFF. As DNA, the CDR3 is TGTGCCAGCAGCCAAGCGCTCGGGGGGGGAGCCGGGGAGCTGTTTTTT.

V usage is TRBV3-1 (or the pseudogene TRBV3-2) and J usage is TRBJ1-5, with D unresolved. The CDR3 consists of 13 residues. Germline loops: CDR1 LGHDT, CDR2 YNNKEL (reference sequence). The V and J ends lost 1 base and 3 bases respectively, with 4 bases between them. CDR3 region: CASSQANNQPQHF. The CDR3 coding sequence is TGTGCCAGCAGCCAAGCTAACAATCAGCCCCAGCATTTT.

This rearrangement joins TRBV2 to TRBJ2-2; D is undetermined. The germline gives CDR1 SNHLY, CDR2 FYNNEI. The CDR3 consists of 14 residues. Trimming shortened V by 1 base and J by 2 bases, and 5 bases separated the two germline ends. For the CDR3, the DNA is TGTGCCAGCAGTGAAGTCAGAAACACCGGGGAGCTGTTTTTT. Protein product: CASSEVRNTGELFF.

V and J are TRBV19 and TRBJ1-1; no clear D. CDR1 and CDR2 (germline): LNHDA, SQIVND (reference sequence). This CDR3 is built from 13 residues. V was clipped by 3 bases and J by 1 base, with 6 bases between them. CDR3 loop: CASSIRENTEAFF. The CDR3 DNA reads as TGTGCCAGTAGTATTCGGGAGAACACTGAAGCTTTCTTT.

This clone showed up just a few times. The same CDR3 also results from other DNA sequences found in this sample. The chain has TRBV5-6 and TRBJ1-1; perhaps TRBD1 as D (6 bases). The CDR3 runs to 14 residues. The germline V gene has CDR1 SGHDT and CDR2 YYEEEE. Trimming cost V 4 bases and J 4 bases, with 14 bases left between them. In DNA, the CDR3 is TGTGCCAGCAGCCTGGTGGGGGCAGGCACTGAAGCTTTCTTT. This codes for CASSLVGAGTEAFF.

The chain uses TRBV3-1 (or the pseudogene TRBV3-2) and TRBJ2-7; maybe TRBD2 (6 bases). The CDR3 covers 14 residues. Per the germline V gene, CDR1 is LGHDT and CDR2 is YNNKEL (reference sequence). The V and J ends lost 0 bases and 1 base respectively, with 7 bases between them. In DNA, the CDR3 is TGTGCCAGCAGCCAAGATGCGGGGTCCTACGAGCAGTACTTC. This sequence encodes CASSQDAGSYEQYF.

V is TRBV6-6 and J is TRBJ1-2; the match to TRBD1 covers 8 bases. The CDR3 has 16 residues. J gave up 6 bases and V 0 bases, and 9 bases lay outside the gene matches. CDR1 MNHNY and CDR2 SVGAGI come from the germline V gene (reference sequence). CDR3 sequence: CASSYSREPGGDGYTF. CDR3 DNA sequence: TGTGCCAGCAGTTACTCACGCGAACCAGGGGGCGATGGCTACACCTTC.

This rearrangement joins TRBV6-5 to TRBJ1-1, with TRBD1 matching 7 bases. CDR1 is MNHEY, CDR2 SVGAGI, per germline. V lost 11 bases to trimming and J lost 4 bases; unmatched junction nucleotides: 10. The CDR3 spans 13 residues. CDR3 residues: CAVSGTVATEAFF. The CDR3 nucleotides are TGTGCCGTATCCGGGACAGTCGCCACTGAAGCTTTCTTT.

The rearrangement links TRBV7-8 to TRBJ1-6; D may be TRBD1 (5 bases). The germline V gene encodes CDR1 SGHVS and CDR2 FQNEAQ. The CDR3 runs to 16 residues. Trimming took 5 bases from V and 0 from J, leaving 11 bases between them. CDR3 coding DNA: TGTGCCAGCAGCCCACCAGACAGCTCCTATAATTCACCCCTCCACTTT. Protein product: CASSPPDSSYNSPLHF.

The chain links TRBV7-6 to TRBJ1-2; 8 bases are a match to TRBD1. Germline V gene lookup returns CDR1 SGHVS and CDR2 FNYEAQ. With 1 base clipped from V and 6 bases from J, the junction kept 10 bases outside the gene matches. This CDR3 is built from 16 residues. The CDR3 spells CASSLEANRGKDGYTF. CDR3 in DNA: TGTGCCAGCAGCTTAGAGGCTAACAGGGGGAAGGATGGCTACACCTTC.

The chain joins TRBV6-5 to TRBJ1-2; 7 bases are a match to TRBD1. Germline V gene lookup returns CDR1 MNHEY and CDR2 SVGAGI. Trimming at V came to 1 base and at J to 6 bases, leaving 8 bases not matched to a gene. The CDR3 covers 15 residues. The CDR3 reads CASSYLGDSVNGYTF. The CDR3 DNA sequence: TGTGCCAGCAGTTACTTGGGGGACAGCGTTAATGGCTACACCTTC.

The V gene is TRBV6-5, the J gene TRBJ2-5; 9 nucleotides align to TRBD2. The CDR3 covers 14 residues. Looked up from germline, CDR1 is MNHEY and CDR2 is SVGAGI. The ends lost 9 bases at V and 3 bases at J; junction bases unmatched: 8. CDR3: CASRKAGGEETQYF. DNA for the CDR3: TGTGCCAGTCGTAAAGCGGGGGGAGAAGAGACCCAGTACTTC.

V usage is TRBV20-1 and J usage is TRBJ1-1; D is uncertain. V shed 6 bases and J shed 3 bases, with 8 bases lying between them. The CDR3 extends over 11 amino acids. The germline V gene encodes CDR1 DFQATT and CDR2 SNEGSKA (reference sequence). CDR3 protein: CSATDYTEAFF. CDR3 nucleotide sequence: TGCAGTGCCACTGATTACACTGAAGCTTTCTTT.

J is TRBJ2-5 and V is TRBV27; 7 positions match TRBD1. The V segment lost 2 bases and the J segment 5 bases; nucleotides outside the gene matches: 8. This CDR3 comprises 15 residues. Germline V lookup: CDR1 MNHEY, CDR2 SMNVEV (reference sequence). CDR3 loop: CASSLGTARRETQYF. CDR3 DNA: TGTGCCAGCAGTTTAGGGACAGCCCGCCGGGAGACCCAGTACTTC.

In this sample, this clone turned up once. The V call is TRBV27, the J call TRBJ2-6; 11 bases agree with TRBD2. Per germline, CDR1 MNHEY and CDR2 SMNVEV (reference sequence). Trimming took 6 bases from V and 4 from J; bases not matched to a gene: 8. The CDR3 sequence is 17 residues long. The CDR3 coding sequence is TGTGCCAGCAGAGGACTAGCGGGTTGGGGAGGGGCCAACGTCCTGACTTTC. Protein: CASRGLAGWGGANVLTF.

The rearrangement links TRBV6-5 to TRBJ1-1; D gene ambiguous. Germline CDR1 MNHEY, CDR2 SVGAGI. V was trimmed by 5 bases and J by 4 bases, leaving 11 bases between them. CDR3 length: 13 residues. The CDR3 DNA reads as TGTGCCAGCAGTCCTCCGGGGTCCACTGAAGCTTTCTTT. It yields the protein CASSPPGSTEAFF.

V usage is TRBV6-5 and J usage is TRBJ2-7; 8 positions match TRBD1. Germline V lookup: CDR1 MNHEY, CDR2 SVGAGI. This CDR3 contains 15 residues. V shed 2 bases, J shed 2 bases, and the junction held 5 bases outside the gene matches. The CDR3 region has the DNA TGTGCCAGCAGTTACGGCGGGACAGGAGCCTACGAGCAGTACTTC. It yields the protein CASSYGGTGAYEQYF.

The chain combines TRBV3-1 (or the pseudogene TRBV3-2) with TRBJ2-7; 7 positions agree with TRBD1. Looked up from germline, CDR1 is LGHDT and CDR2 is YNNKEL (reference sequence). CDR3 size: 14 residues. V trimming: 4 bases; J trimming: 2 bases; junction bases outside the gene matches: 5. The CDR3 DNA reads TGTGCCAGCAGCCTTGAGACAGGGACCTACGAGCAGTACTTC. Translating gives CASSLETGTYEQYF.

The DNA of the CDR3 is TGTGCCAGCAGCGTTGATCCGGGACTAGCGGCCAGTGAGCAGTTCTTC. Encoded protein: CASSVDPGLAASEQFF. The rearrangement joins TRBV5-4 to TRBJ2-1; 11 nucleotides match TRBD2. With V trimmed by 4 bases and J by 9 bases, 12 bases remained unmatched. Germline loops: CDR1 SGHNT, CDR2 YYREEE (reference sequence). The CDR3 sequence is 16 residues long.

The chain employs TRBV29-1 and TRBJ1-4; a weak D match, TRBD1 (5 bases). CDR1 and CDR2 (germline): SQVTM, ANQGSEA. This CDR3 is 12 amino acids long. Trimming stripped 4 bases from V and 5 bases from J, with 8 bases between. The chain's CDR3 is CSVGQRNEKLFF. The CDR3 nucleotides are TGCAGCGTTGGACAGAGAAATGAAAAACTGTTTTTT.

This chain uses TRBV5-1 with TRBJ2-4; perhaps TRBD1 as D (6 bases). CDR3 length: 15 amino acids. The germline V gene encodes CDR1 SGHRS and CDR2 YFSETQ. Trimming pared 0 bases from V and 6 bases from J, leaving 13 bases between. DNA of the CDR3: TGCGCCAGCAGCTTGGGTTCAGGGGCCCCAAACATTCAGTACTTC. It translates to CASSLGSGAPNIQYF. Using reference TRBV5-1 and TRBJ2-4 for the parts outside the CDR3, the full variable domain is KAGVTQTPRYLIKTRGQQVTLSCSPISGHRSVSWYQQTPGQGLQFLFEYFSETQRNKGNFPGRFSGRQFSNSRSEMNVSTLELGDSALYLCASSLGSGAPNIQYFGAGTRLSVL.

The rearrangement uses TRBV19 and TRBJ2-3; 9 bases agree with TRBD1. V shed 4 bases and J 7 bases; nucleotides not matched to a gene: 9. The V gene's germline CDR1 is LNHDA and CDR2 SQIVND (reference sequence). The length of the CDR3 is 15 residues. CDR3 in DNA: TGTGCCAGTAGTAGCGCTACAGGGGGCGCGAATACGCAGTATTTT. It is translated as CASSSATGGANTQYF.

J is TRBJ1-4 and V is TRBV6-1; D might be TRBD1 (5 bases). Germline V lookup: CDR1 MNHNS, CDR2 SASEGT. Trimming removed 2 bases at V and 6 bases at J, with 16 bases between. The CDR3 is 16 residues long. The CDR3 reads CASSESLGLGYEKLFF. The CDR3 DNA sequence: TGTGCCAGCAGTGAATCCCTGGGGCTAGGGTATGAAAAACTGTTTTTT.